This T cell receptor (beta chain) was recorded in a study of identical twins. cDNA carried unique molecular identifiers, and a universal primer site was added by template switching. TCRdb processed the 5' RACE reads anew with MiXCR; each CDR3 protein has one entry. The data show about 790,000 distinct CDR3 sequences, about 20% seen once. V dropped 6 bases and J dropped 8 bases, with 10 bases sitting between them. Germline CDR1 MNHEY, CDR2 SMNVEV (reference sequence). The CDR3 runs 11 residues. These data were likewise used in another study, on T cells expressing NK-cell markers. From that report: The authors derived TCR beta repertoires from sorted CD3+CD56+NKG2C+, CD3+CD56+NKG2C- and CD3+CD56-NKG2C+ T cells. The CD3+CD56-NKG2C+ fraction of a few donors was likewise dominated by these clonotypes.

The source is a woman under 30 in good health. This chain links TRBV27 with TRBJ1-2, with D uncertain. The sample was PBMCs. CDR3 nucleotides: TGTGCCAGCAGGGGGAGAGCCGGCTACACCTTC. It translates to CASRGRAGYTF.